This passage covers 25 T cell receptor beta chains from one sample sequenced in a study of cytomegalovirus exposure and HLA in healthy donors. The protocol was immunoSEQ multiplex PCR, while the TCRdb copy is restricted to in-frame clones and leaves out a portion. The data contain some 170,000 clones, 95% to 97% of them singletons. Sequencing used PBMCs. These receptors originate from a woman under 30 in good health and CMV-seronegative.

V usage is TRBV6-5 and J usage is TRBJ1-5, with 9 bases that match TRBD1. CDR1 and CDR2 (germline): MNHEY, SVGAGI. V lost 4 bases and J lost 4; bases outside the gene matches: 2. CDR3 length equals 14 residues. CDR3 residues: CASSSGTGNQPQHF. The CDR3 bases are TGTGCCAGCAGTTCCGGGACAGGGAATCAGCCCCAGCATTTT.

The J gene is TRBJ1-1, the V gene TRBV7-8; 8 bases are a match to TRBD1. Trimming removed 2 bases from V and 5 bases from J; junction bases left unmatched: 13. The CDR3 runs to 17 residues. The V gene's germline CDR1 is SGHVS and CDR2 FQNEAQ. The CDR3: CASSLYILPGQATEAFF. The CDR3 nucleotides are TGTGCCAGCAGCTTATATATATTACCGGGACAGGCAACTGAAGCTTTCTTT.

The rearrangement links TRBV29-1 to TRBJ2-4; perhaps TRBD2 as D (5 bases). Germline CDR1 and CDR2: SQVTM and ANQGSEA. The CDR3 sequence is 13 residues long. V lost 3 bases to trimming and J lost 6 bases, with 12 bases between them. The CDR3 region is CSVEASWGNIQYF. CDR3 nucleotide sequence: TGCAGCGTTGAGGCTAGCTGGGGAAACATTCAGTACTTC.

The chain carries TRBV5-6 and TRBJ2-2, with 9 bases that match TRBD1. The germline gives CDR1 SGHDT, CDR2 YYEEEE. This CDR3 is 17 amino acids long. J was trimmed by 3 bases and V by 1 base; bases with no gene match: 7. CDR3 loop: CASSLNYRGLDTGELFF. The CDR3 DNA is TGTGCCAGCAGCTTGAATTACAGGGGGCTCGACACCGGGGAGCTGTTTTTT.

V usage is TRBV7-3 and J usage is TRBJ1-4, with 7 bases identical to TRBD1. V shed 3 bases, J shed 3 bases, and the junction held 1 base outside the gene matches. The CDR3 has 14 residues. The germline gives CDR1 SGHTA, CDR2 FQGTGA. The CDR3 reads CASSLGTANEKLFF. CDR3 coding DNA: TGTGCCAGCAGCTTGGGGACAGCTAATGAAAAACTGTTTTTT.

The gene calls are TRBV4-3 and TRBJ1-6, with TRBD1 matching over 10 bases. Germline CDR1 and CDR2: LGHNA and YSLEER. V lost 2 bases, J lost 13 bases, and 8 bases stayed unmatched. The CDR3 consists of 15 residues. The CDR3 protein is CASSQTGTGVRPLHF. The CDR3 DNA sequence: TGCGCCAGCAGCCAAACCGGGACAGGGGTGAGGCCCCTCCACTTT.

The rearrangement links TRBV6-1 to TRBJ1-6; perhaps TRBD1 as D (6 bases). V shed 8 bases and J shed 0 bases, with 23 bases lying between them. The V gene's germline CDR1 is MNHNS and CDR2 SASEGT. The CDR3 has 19 amino acids. For the CDR3, the DNA is TGTGCCAGCGGTGGGGGCCTGTACAGGGCGAGCTCCTATAATTCACCCCTCCACTTT. Protein product: CASGGGLYRASSYNSPLHF.

The rearrangement uses TRBV19 and TRBJ2-1; 7 bases are shared with TRBD2. Per the germline V gene, CDR1 is LNHDA and CDR2 is SQIVND (reference sequence). V was clipped by 4 bases and J by 0 bases; unmatched bases: 3. The CDR3 contains 15 residues. The CDR3 DNA reads TGTGCCAGTAGTAGGACTAGAGGCTCCTACAATGAGCAGTTCTTC. Protein product: CASSRTRGSYNEQFF.

CDR3 sequence (DNA): TGTGCCAGCAGCTTAGATCGGGGAACTGGATATGGCTACACCTTC. Protein: CASSLDRGTGYGYTF. V and J are TRBV7-8 and TRBJ1-2; unclear D gene. Germline V gene data show CDR1 as SGHVS and CDR2 as FQNEAQ. The V and J ends lost 1 base and 5 bases respectively, with 14 bases between them. The CDR3 is 15 amino acids.

V gene TRBV6-1 combines with J gene TRBJ1-1; D is undetermined. V was trimmed by 4 bases and J by 0 bases, leaving 6 bases between them. The CDR3 is 13 residues long. Germline CDR1 and CDR2: MNHNS and SASEGT. CDR3 amino acids: CASSGQLNTEAFF. CDR3 DNA: TGTGCCAGCAGTGGACAATTGAACACTGAAGCTTTCTTT.

With regard to this clone: This sample also contains other DNA sequences that code for the same CDR3. The chain carries TRBV13 and TRBJ1-6; D might be TRBD1 (5 bases). Germline loops: CDR1 PRHDT, CDR2 FYEKMQ (reference sequence). V gave up 2 bases and J gave up 10 bases, with 9 bases separating them. CDR3 length: 13 amino acids. CDR3 residues: CASSLLRGSPLHF. The CDR3 DNA is TGTGCCAGCAGCTTATTGCGGGGCTCACCCCTCCACTTT. Full variable domain (remainder filled in from reference TRBV13 and TRBJ1-6): AAGVIQSPRHLIKEKRETATLKCYPIPRHDTVYWYQQGPGQDPQFLISFYEKMQSDKGSIPDRFSAQQFSDYHSELNMSSLELGDSALYFCASSLLRGSPLHFGNGTRLTVT.

The J gene is TRBJ1-1, the V gene TRBV6-4; TRBD1 might be the D (5 bases). Germline-derived CDR1 and CDR2 are MRHNA and SNTAGT. CDR3 size: 14 residues. The V end lost 6 bases, the J end lost 1 base, and 12 bases lay between the germline ends. This CDR3 is CASREGRENTEAFF. Here the CDR3 DNA reads TGTGCCAGCAGGGAGGGACGGGAGAACACTGAAGCTTTCTTT.

The chain employs TRBV5-1 and TRBJ2-3; 9 bases are shared with TRBD2. J lost 3 bases, V lost 5 bases, and 16 bases had no gene match. Germline values: CDR1 SGHRS, CDR2 YFSETQ. The CDR3 is 18 amino acids. The chain's CDR3 is CASSPDGGGGARTDTQYF. In DNA, the CDR3 is TGCGCCAGCAGTCCCGACGGTGGCGGGGGGGCCAGAACAGATACGCAGTATTTT.

The V and J genes are TRBV7-3 and TRBJ2-7; 8 nucleotides align to TRBD1. V trimming: 1 base; J trimming: 5 bases; junction bases outside the gene matches: 7. This CDR3 comprises 15 residues. CDR1 is SGHTA and CDR2 is FQGTGA in the germline V gene. In DNA, the CDR3 is TGTGCCAGCAGCTTAATGGCAGGGGGCTGGAACGAGCAGTACTTC. Translated, it gives CASSLMAGGWNEQYF.

The chain couples TRBV27 to TRBJ1-1; D is possibly TRBD1 (6 bases). The germline CDR1 and CDR2 sequences are MNHEY and SMNVEV (reference sequence). The length of the CDR3 is 14 residues. V lost 5 bases and J 3 bases, leaving 13 bases between the germline ends. In DNA form, the CDR3 reads TGTGCCAGCAGTCCGAGGGGGGGTCACACTGAAGCTTTCTTT. Encoded protein: CASSPRGGHTEAFF.

J is TRBJ2-7 and V is TRBV5-1, with a tentative D call TRBD2 (7 bases). Germline values: CDR1 SGHRS, CDR2 YFSETQ. V gave up 2 bases and J gave up 0 bases, with 12 bases separating them. The length of the CDR3 is 15 residues. The CDR3 sequence is CASSFAGGPSYEQYF. The CDR3 bases are TGCGCCAGCAGCTTTGCCGGGGGGCCCTCCTACGAGCAGTACTTC.

The gene calls are TRBV2 and TRBJ2-2; D not resolved. CDR1 is SNHLY and CDR2 is FYNNEI in the germline V gene. This CDR3 contains 11 residues. The germline V and J ends were trimmed by 7 bases and 6 bases, with 6 bases remaining between them. The CDR3 reads CASTIAGELFF. The CDR3 region has the DNA TGTGCCAGCACAATAGCCGGGGAGCTGTTTTTT.

The chain carries TRBV30 and TRBJ1-3, with TRBD1 matching over 12 bases. Trimming at V came to 2 bases and at J to 4 bases, leaving 6 bases not matched to a gene. This CDR3 spans 16 amino acids. The germline gives CDR1 GTSNPN, CDR2 SVGIG (reference sequence). The CDR3 spells CAWSSGTGGRGNTIYF. CDR3 DNA sequence: TGTGCCTGGAGTTCCGGGACAGGGGGCAGAGGAAACACCATATATTTT.

The chain carries TRBV7-9 and TRBJ2-7; 7 bases align to TRBD1. The germline gives CDR1 SEHNR, CDR2 FQNEAQ (reference sequence). J lost 3 bases, V lost 5 bases, and 7 bases had no gene match. The CDR3 has 14 amino acids. The CDR3, as DNA: TGTGCCAGCAGCCGACAGGGACCCAACTACGAGCAGTACTTC. Amino acid sequence: CASSRQGPNYEQYF.

The chain links TRBV5-4 to TRBJ2-7; weak D call: TRBD1 (6 bases). The germline gives CDR1 SGHNT, CDR2 YYREEE (reference sequence). The V gene lost 4 bases and the J gene lost 7 bases, with 21 bases spanning the gap. The CDR3 spans 15 residues. CDR3 region: CASSLDSGAGREQYF. The CDR3 region has the DNA TGTGCCAGCAGCCTCGATTCAGGGGCGGGTAGGGAGCAGTACTTC.

V and J are TRBV7-2 and TRBJ1-2; the D is unclear. The CDR3 runs to 11 residues. Trimming took off 7 bases at V and 1 base at J, with 4 bases between the two ends. Germline-derived CDR1 and CDR2 are SGHTA and FQGNSA. CDR3 in amino acids: CASTLNYGYTF. CDR3 nucleotide sequence: TGTGCCAGCACCCTTAACTATGGCTACACCTTC.

The rearrangement uses TRBV15 and TRBJ1-3; D is ambiguous. Per the germline V gene, CDR1 is LNHNV and CDR2 is YYDKDF (reference sequence). This CDR3 comprises 15 residues. Trimming cost V 1 base and J 0 bases, with 7 bases left between them. In DNA, the CDR3 is TGTGCCACCAGCAGAGCCCGAGCCTCTGGAAACACCATATATTTT. It codes for CATSRARASGNTIYF.

The chain employs TRBV7-2 and TRBJ2-5; tentatively, D is TRBD1 (5 bases). Per germline, CDR1 SGHTA and CDR2 FQGNSA. Trimming stripped 4 bases from V and 9 bases from J, with 15 bases between. The CDR3 covers 13 residues. The chain's CDR3 is CASSSPRVSAQYF. The CDR3, as DNA: TGTGCCAGCAGCTCCCCCAGGGTTTCGGCCCAGTACTTC.

The chain joins TRBV5-1 to TRBJ2-5; TRBD2 aligns across 14 bases. Looked up from germline, CDR1 is SGHRS and CDR2 is YFSETQ. The CDR3 spans 16 residues. The J segment lost 2 bases and the V segment lost 7 bases, leaving 7 bases of the junction unmatched. CDR3 nucleotide sequence: TGCGCCAGCCGGACTAGCGGGGGGCTGCTTCAAGAGACCCAGTACTTC. Amino acid sequence: CASRTSGGLLQETQYF.

CDR3 nucleotide sequence: TGTGCCAGCAGCTTGGGTGCGGTGCGGGGATCCTACGAGCAGTACTTC. This sequence encodes CASSLGAVRGSYEQYF. This chain joins TRBV5-5 and TRBJ2-7; possibly TRBD2 for D (6 bases). From germline, CDR1 is SGHKS and CDR2 YYEKEE (reference sequence). The CDR3 length is 16 residues. The V end was cut by 0 bases, the J end by 1 base, with 14 bases between.